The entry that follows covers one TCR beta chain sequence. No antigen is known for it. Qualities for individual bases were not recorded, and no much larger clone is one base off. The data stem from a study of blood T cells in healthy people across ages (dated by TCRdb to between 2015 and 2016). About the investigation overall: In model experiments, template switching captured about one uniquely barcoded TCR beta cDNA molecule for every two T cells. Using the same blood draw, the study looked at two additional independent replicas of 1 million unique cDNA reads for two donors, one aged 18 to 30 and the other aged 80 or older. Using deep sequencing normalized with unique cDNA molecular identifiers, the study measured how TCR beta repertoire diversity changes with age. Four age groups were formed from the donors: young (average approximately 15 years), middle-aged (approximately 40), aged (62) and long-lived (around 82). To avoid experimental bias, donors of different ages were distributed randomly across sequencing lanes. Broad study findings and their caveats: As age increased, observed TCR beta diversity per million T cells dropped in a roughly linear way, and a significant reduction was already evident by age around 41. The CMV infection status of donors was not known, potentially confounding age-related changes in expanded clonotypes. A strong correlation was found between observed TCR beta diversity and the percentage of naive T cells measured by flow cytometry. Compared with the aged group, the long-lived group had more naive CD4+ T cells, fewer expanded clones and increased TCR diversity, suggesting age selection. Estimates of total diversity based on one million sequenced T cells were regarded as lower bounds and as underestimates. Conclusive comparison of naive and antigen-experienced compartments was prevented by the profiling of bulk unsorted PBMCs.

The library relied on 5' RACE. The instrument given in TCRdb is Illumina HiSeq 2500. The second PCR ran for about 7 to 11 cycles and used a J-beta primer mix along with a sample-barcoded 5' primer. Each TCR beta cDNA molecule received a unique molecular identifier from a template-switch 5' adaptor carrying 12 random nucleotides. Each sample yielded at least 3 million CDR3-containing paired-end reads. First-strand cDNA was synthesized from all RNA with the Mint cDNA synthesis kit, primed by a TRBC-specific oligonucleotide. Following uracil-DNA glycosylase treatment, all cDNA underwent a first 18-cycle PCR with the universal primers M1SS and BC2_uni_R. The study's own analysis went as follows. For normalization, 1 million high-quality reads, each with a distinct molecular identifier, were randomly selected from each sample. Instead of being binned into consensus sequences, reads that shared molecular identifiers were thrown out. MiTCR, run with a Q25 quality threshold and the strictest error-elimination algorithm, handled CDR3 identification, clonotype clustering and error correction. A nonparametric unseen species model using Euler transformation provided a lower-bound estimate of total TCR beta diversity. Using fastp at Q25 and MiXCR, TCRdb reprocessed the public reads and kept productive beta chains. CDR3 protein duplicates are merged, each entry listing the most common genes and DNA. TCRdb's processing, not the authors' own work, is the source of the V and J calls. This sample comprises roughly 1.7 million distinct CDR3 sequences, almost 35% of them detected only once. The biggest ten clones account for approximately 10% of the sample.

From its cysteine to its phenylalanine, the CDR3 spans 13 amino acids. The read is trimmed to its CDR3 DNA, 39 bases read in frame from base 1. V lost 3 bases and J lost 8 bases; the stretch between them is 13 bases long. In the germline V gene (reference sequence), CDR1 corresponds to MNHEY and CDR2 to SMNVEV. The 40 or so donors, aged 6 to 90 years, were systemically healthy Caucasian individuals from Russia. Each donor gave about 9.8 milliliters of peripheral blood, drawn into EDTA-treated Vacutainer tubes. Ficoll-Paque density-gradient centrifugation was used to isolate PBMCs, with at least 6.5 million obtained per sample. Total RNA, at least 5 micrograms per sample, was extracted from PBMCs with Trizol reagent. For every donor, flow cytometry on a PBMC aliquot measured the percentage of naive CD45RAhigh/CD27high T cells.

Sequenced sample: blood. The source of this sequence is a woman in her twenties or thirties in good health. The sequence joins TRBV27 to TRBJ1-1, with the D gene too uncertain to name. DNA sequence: TGTGCCAGCAGTTTGTGGGCTAACCGAGAAGCTTTCTTT. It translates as CASSLWANREAFF.